This T cell receptor (beta chain) is drawn from a study of T cell clones after liver transplantation. Between the trimmed V and J ends, which lost 2 bases and 1 base, there was a span of 9 bases. Germline V gene sequence: CDR1 SGHDT, CDR2 YYEEEE. The CDR3 is made up of 14 amino acids. Method: immunoSEQ multiplex PCR; TCRdb's copy keeps in-frame clones and lacks some. Of tens of thousands of clones in the sample, 71% are singletons; the top ten hold about 15%. The V gene is TRBV5-6, the J gene TRBJ1-1, with a tentative D call TRBD1 (5 bases). The sequence was collected from a human donor who received a liver transplant. Source: CD4+ T cells from blood, taken before liver transplant. CDR3 protein: CASSFWGGNTEAFF. The CDR3 nucleotides are TGTGCCAGCAGCTTCTGGGGGGGGAACACTGAAGCTTTCTTT.